This T cell receptor (beta chain) was recovered during a study of T cells after yellow fever vaccination. Study at large: Low-cell-number fractions were prepared with SMART-Seq v4 Ultra Low Input.

The CDR3 is made up of 15 amino acids. The V gene lost 6 bases and the J gene lost 5 bases, with 20 bases spanning the gap. Using its own MiXCR run on the 5' RACE reads, TCRdb lists one record per CDR3 protein. This table has roughly 140,000 distinct CDR3 sequences, 7% to 9% appearing once. This clonotype was recorded many times. The sample consisted of CD4+ T cells sorted from PBMCs, taken 5 days after the yellow fever booster vaccination. The chain couples TRBV12-3 or TRBV12-4 to TRBJ2-7; a possible D gene is TRBD2 (5 bases). The TCR was taken from a man aged 25 to 40 who received the YFV17D yellow fever vaccine. CDR3 sequence reads: CASSPNGILWDEQYF. The CDR3 coding sequence is TGTGCCAGCAGCCCTAACGGGATCCTCTGGGACGAGCAGTACTTC.